The 5 T cell receptor beta chains in this list originate from one sample, sequenced in a study of multiple sclerosis patients with progressive multifocal leukoencephalopathy. Documented time point: 5 to 6 months of natalizumab therapy. The assay was immunoSEQ multiplex PCR, and TCRdb's table has in-frame clones only and misses some. The sample lists 25,000 to 30,000 clones; roughly 86% were seen once. Sequenced material: PBMCs, taken from a patient treated with natalizumab. These receptors all come from a human donor with multiple sclerosis.

The genes are TRBV5-1 and TRBJ2-7; the D call may be TRBD1 or TRBD2 (5 bases each). The CDR3 runs to 14 residues. V lost 0 bases to trimming and J lost 4 bases, with 11 bases between them. Germline V CDR1 and CDR2: SGHRS, YFSETQ. CDR3 in DNA: TGCGCCAGCAGCTTGGGAGGGGCGCGGTACGAGCAGTACTTC. Amino acids: CASSLGGARYEQYF. The full variable domain, in which reference TRBV5-1 and TRBJ2-7 provide the parts outside the CDR3, is KAGVTQTPRYLIKTRGQQVTLSCSPISGHRSVSWYQQTPGQGLQFLFEYFSETQRNKGNFPGRFSGRQFSNSRSEMNVSTLELGDSALYLCASSLGGARYEQYFGPGTRLTVT.

J is TRBJ1-3 and V is TRBV30, with D unresolved. Germline V CDR1 and CDR2: GTSNPN, SVGIG (reference sequence). This CDR3 has 11 amino acids. V was pared by 2 bases and J by 1 base, with 0 bases between. The CDR3 DNA is TGTGCCTGGAGTTCTGGAAACACCATATATTTT. The encoded protein is CAWSSGNTIYF. The full variable domain, rest sourced from reference TRBV30 and TRBJ1-3, is SQTIHQWPATLVQPVGSPLSLECTVEGTSNPNLYWYRQAAGRGLQLLFYSVGIGQISSEVPQNLSASRPQDRQFILSSKKLLLSDSGFYLCAWSSGNTIYFGEGSWLTVV.

V and J are TRBV13 and TRBJ2-7, with D tentatively TRBD2 (7 bases). CDR3 length: 14 amino acids. Germline V gene data show CDR1 as PRHDT and CDR2 as FYEKMQ (reference sequence). Trimming cost V 3 bases and J 2 bases, with 11 bases left between them. The CDR3 nucleotides read TGTGCCAGCAGCTTGCTCGGGGGGCCCTACGAGCAGTACTTC. This translates into CASSLLGGPYEQYF. The full variable domain, rest sourced from reference TRBV13 and TRBJ2-7, is AAGVIQSPRHLIKEKRETATLKCYPIPRHDTVYWYQQGPGQDPQFLISFYEKMQSDKGSIPDRFSAQQFSDYHSELNMSSLELGDSALYFCASSLLGGPYEQYFGPGTRLTVT.

This chain links TRBV9 with TRBJ2-7, with 12 positions matching TRBD2. This CDR3 is built from 15 residues. The ends lost 4 bases at V and 6 bases at J; junction bases unmatched: 8. Germline V gene lookup returns CDR1 SGDLS and CDR2 YYNGEE. CDR3 in amino acids: CASSPQLAGGIEQYF. CDR3 DNA: TGTGCCAGCAGCCCCCAACTAGCGGGAGGAATCGAGCAGTACTTC.

The chain recombines TRBV4-3 with TRBJ1-5, with 8 bases identical to TRBD1. V gave up 4 bases and J gave up 9 bases; unmatched junction bases: 5. The CDR3 covers 13 residues. Germline assignment: CDR1 LGHNA and CDR2 YSLEER. CDR3 protein: CASSPDRERPQHF. CDR3 in DNA: TGCGCCAGCAGCCCGGACAGGGAAAGGCCCCAGCATTTT.